This TCR beta chain was sequenced during a study of shared clonotypes between healthy human individuals. Trimming removed 3 bases from V and 5 bases from J; junction bases left unmatched: 12. The CDR3 sequence is 16 residues long. The V gene's germline CDR1 is KGHSH and CDR2 LQKENI. TCRdb's table, derived via immunoSEQ multiplex PCR, lists solely in-frame clones and lacks some. The sample contains hundreds of thousands of clones, 70% to 80% of which appear only once. Only Caucasian adults living in Nashville, Tennessee made up the donor group. This clonotype was sampled from a woman in her thirties or forties in good health. Some clones in this sample may be carry-over from other donors' samples. This chain joins TRBV18 and TRBJ2-5; 7 bases map to TRBD2. Material for sequencing was PBMCs. CDR3 nucleotides: TGTGCCAGCTCACCCCCCGGCGCGGGAGAAAAGGAGACCCAGTACTTC. Protein product: CASSPPGAGEKETQYF.